This T cell receptor beta chain was profiled in a study of T-cell reconstitution after alpha-beta-depleted transplantation in children. Study observations and caveats: The main origin of T-cell counts and diversity one year after transplant was newly produced T cells. About two months after transplant, alpha-beta T cells reportedly came from several hundred expanded graft clones. Surviving recipient T cells and intrathymic progenitors accounted for some patients' high TCRbeta diversity at day 60.

This clonotype was counted at least ten times. No antigen is known for it. A library of TCRbeta sequences, prepared with unique molecular identifiers, was generated. A single record per CDR3 protein comes from TCRdb applying MiXCR to the PCR reads. The repertoire holds fewer than 750,000 distinct CDR3 sequences, under 25% seen once, with around 14% in the top ten. The input for sequencing was PBMCs, mostly from graft donor cells, taken 360 days after TCRalphabeta/CD19-depleted stem cell transplant. This receptor was taken from a boy less than two years old who had a stem cell transplant for acute myeloid leukemia, so the T cells may come from the graft donor.

The CDR3 is CSAIPVLSNQPQHF. The CDR3, as DNA: TGCAGTGCTATTCCCGTACTTAGCAATCAGCCCCAGCATTTT. The rearrangement joins TRBV20-1 to TRBJ1-5; D is uncertain. This CDR3 is 14 amino acids long. Trimming removed 4 bases from V and 0 bases from J, with 10 bases in between. Per the germline V gene, CDR1 is DFQATT and CDR2 is SNEGSKA (reference sequence).